What follows describes a single T cell receptor beta chain. The antigen is unknown. These data originate in a study of T cell repertoires in cytomegalovirus infection. As for the study in general: CMV infection and matching HLA type were both indicated by public TCR beta signatures. Study-wide points: Individuals carrying CMV plus the relevant HLA were identified by cumulative frequency of public TCR beta families. In two of eight donors, the top clonotype was HLA-C-restricted CMV-specific.

TCRdb re-derived calls from the reads in MiXCR, one entry per CDR3 protein. The sample holds hundreds of thousands of distinct CDR3 sequences, about two fifths seen once. Deletions cut 3 bases from V and 2 bases from J, with 20 bases between. Germline V CDR1 and CDR2: KGHDR, SFDVKD. The CDR3 is made up of 18 amino acids. The clonotype comes from a human donor in good health (CMV status not recorded). Some clones in this sample may be carry-over from other donors' samples. The chain recombines TRBV24-1 with TRBJ2-3; TRBD1 is a possible D gene (6 bases). The source was cultured PBMCs, collected from culture after CMV antigen stimulation. This CDR3 reads CATSDPYGTPPYTDTQYF. The CDR3 coding sequence is TGTGCCACCAGTGATCCCTATGGGACACCTCCGTACACAGATACGCAGTATTTT.